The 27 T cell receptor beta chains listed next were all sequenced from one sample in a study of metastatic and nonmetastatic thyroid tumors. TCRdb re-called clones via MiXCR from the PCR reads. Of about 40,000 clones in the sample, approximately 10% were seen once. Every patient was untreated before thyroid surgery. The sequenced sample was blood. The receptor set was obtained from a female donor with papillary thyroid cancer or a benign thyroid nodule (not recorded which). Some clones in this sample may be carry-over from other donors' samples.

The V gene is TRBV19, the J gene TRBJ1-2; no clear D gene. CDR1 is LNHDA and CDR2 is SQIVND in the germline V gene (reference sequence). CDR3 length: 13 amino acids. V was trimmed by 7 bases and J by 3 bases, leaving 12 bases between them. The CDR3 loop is CASTTTRYYGYTF. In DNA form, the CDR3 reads TGTGCCAGTACGACGACAAGATACTATGGCTACACCTTC.

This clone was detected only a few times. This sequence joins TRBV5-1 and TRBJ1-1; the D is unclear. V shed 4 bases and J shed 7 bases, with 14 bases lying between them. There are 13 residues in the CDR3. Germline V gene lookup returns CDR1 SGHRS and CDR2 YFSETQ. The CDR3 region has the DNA TGCGCCAGCAGCACAAGGCAGTCAGGTGAAGCTTTCTTT. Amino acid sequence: CASSTRQSGEAFF.

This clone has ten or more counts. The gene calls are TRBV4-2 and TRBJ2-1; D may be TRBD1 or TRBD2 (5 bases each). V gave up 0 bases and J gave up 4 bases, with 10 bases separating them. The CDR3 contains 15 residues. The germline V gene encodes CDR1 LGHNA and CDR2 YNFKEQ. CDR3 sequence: CASSQDGGSYNEQFF. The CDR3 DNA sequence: TGTGCCAGCAGCCAAGATGGGGGATCGTACAATGAGCAGTTCTTC.

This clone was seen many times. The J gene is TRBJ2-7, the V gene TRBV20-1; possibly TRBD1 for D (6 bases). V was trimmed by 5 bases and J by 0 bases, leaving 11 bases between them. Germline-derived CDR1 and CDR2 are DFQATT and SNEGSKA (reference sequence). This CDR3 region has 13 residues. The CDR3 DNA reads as TGCAGTGCTGGTACAGGGAGCTCCTACGAGCAGTACTTC. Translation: CSAGTGSSYEQYF.

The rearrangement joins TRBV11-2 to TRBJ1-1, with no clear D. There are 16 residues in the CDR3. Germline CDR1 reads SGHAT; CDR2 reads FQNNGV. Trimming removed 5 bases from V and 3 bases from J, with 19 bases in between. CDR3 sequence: CASSPRQYPRDTEAFF. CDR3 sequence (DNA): TGTGCCAGCAGCCCAAGACAATATCCGAGGGACACTGAAGCTTTCTTT.

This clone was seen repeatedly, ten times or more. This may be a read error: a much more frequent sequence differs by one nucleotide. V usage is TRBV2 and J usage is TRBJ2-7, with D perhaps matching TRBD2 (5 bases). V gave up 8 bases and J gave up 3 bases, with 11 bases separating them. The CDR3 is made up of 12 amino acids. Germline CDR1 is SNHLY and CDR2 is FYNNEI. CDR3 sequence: CASLDRGYEQYF. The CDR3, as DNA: TGTGCCAGCCTAGATCGGGGCTACGAGCAGTACTTC.

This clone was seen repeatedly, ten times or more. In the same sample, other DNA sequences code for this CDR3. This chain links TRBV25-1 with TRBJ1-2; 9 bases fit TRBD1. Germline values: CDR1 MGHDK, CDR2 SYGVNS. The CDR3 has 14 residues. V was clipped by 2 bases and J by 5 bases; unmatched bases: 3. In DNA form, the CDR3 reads TGTGCCAGCAGTGAACCGGGACAGGGTTATGGCTACACCTTC. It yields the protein CASSEPGQGYGYTF.

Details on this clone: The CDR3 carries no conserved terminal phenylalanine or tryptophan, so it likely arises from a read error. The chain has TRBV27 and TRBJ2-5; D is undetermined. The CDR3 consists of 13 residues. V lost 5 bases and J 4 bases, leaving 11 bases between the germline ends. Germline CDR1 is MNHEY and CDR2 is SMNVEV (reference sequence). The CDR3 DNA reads TGTGCCAGCAGTCCTCGGCCCCCAGAGACCCAGTACCTC. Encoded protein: CASSPRPPETQYL.

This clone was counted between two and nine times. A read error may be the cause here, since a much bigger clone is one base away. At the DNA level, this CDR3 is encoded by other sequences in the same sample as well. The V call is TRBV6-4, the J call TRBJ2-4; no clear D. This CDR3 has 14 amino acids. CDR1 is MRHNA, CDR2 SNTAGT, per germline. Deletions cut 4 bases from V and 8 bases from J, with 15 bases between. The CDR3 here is CASSAAGDGDIQYF. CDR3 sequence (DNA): TGTGCCAGCAGTGCCGCTGGAGATGGGGACATTCAGTACTTC.

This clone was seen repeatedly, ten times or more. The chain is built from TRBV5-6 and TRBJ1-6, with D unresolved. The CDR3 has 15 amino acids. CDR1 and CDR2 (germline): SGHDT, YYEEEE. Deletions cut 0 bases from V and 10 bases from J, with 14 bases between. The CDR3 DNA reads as TGTGCCAGCAGCTTGGACCATCGACTCGGATCACCCCTCCACTTT. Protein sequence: CASSLDHRLGSPLHF.

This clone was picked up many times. The CDR3 DNA reads TGTGCCAGCAACGAACAGGGGGAAGAGACCCAGTACTTC. It translates to CASNEQGEETQYF. V gene TRBV12-3 or TRBV12-4 combines with J gene TRBJ2-5; TRBD1 matches 8 bases. J lost 3 bases, V lost 7 bases, and 4 bases had no gene match. The CDR3 extends over 13 amino acids.

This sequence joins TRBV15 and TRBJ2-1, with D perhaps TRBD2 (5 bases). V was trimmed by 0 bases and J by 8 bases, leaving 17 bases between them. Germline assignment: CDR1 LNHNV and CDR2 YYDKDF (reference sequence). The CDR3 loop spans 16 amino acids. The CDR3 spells CATSRDTLDSYDEQFF. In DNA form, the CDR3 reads TGTGCCACCAGCAGAGATACCTTGGACTCATACGATGAGCAGTTCTTC.

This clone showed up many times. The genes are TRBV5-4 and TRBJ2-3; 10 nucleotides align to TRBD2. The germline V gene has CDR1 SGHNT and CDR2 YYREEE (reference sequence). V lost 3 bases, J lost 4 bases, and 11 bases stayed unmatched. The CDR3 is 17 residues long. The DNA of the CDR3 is TGTGCCAGCAGCTCCCCGGCTAGCGGGAGTGGAGCAGATACGCAGTATTTT. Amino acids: CASSSPASGSGADTQYF. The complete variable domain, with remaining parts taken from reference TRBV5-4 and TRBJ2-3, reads ETGVTQSPTHLIKTRGQQVTLRCSSQSGHNTVSWYQQALGQGPQFIFQYYREEENGRGNFPPRFSGLQFPNYSSELNVNALELDDSALYLCASSSPASGSGADTQYFGPGTRLTVL.

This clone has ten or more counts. The CDR3 DNA sequence: TGCGCCAGCTCAAGCGGGAGCTCCTACAATGAGCAGTTCTTC. The encoded protein is CASSSGSSYNEQFF. J is TRBJ2-1 and V is TRBV5-1, with 8 bases lining up with TRBD2. Looked up from germline, CDR1 is SGHRS and CDR2 is YFSETQ. The CDR3 consists of 14 residues. V shed 7 bases, J shed 0 bases, and the junction held 3 bases outside the gene matches. The full variable domain, with the rest looked up from reference TRBV5-1 and TRBJ2-1, is KAGVTQTPRYLIKTRGQQVTLSCSPISGHRSVSWYQQTPGQGLQFLFEYFSETQRNKGNFPGRFSGRQFSNSRSEMNVSTLELGDSALYLCASSSGSSYNEQFFGPGTRLTVL.

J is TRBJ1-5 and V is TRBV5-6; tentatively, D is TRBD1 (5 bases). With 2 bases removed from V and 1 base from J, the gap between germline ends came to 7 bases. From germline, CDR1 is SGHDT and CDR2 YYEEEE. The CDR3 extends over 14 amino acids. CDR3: CASSFGGSNQPQHF. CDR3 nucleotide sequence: TGTGCCAGCAGCTTCGGGGGGAGCAATCAGCCCCAGCATTTT.

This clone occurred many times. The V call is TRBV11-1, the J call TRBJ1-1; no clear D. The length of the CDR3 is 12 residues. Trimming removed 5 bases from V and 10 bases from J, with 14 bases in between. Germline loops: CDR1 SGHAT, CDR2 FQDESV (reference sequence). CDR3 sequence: CASSRPPGGAFF. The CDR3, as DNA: TGTGCCAGCAGCCGTCCCCCCGGAGGAGCTTTCTTT.

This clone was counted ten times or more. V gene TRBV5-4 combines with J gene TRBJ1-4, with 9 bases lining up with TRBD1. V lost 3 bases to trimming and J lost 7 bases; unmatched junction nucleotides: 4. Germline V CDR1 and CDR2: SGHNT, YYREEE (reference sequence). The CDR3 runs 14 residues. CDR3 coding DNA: TGTGCCAGCAGCTCCGGACAGGGGAGTGAAAAACTGTTTTTT. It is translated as CASSSGQGSEKLFF. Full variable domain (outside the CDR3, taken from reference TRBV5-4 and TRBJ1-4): ETGVTQSPTHLIKTRGQQVTLRCSSQSGHNTVSWYQQALGQGPQFIFQYYREEENGRGNFPPRFSGLQFPNYSSELNVNALELDDSALYLCASSSGQGSEKLFFGSGTQLSVL.

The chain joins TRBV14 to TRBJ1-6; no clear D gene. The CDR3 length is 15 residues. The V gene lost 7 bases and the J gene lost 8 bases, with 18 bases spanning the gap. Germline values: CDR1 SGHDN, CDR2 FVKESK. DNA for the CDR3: TGTGCCAGCATCTACCGGACGGGATGGGATTCACCCCTCCACTTT. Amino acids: CASIYRTGWDSPLHF.

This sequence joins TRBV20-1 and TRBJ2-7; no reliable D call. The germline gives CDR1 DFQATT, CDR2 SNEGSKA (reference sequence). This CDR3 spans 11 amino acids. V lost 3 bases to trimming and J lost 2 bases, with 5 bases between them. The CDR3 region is CSARTTYEQYF. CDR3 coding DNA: TGCAGTGCTAGGACAACCTACGAGCAGTACTTC.

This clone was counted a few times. CDR3 sequence: CASSAEVGGGEAQYF. The CDR3 nucleotides read TGTGCCAGCAGCGCCGAGGTGGGGGGCGGGGAGGCCCAGTACTTC. The rearrangement uses TRBV11-2 and TRBJ2-5; either TRBD1 or TRBD2 may fit D (6 bases each). With 5 bases removed from V and 9 bases from J, the gap between germline ends came to 22 bases. Germline CDR1 SGHAT, CDR2 FQNNGV. This CDR3 comprises 15 residues.

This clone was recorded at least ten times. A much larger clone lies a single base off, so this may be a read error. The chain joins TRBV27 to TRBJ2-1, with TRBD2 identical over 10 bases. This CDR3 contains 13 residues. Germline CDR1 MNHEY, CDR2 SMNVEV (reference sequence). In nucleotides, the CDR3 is TGTGCCAGCTCGGGACTAGCGATGGATGAGCGGTTCTTC. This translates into CASSGLAMDERFF.

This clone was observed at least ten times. The CDR3, as DNA: TGTGCCAGCAGCTCGGGACAAAGCTACGAGCAGTACTTC. Amino acids: CASSSGQSYEQYF. The chain recombines TRBV6-2 or TRBV6-3 with TRBJ2-7, with D possibly matching TRBD1 (6 bases). Germline V gives CDR1 MNHEY, CDR2 SVGEGT. The CDR3 length is 13 residues. V dropped 6 bases and J dropped 3 bases, with 12 bases sitting between them.

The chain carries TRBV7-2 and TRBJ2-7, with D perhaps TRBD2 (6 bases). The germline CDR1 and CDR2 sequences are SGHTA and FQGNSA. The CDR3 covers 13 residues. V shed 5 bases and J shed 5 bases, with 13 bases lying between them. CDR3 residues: CASSPLTGDEQYF. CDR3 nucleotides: TGTGCCAGCAGCCCGTTAACGGGAGACGAGCAGTACTTC.

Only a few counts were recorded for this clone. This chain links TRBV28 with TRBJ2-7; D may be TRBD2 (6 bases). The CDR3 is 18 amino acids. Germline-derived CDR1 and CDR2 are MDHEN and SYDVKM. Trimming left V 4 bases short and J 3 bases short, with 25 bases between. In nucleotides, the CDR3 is TGTGCCAGCAGTTCCGGGACCGGGAGCTTTTCGGGTATCTACGAGCAGTACTTC. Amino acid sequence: CASSSGTGSFSGIYEQYF.

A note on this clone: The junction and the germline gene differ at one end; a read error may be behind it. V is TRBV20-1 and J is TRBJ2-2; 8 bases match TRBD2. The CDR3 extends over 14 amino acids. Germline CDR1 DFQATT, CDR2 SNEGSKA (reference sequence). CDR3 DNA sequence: TGCATTGCTCGTTCCGGGAGGGGGACCTGGGAGCTGTTTTTT. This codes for CIARSGRGTWELFF.

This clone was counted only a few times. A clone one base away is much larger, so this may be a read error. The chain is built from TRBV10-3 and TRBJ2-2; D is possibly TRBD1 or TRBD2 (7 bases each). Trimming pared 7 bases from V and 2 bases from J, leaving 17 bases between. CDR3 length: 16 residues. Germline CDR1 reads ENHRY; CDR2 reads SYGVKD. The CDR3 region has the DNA TGTGCCATCATCATCGACAGGGAGGGAAACACCGGGGAGCTGTTTTTT. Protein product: CAIIIDREGNTGELFF.

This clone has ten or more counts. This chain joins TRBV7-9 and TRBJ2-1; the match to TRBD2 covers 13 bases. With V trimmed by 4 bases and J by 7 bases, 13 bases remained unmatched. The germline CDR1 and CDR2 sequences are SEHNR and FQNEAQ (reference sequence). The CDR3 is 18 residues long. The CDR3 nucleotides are TGTGCCAGCAGCTCACCAACTAGCGGGAGGGTCCATGGTAATGAGCAGTTCTTC. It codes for CASSSPTSGRVHGNEQFF.